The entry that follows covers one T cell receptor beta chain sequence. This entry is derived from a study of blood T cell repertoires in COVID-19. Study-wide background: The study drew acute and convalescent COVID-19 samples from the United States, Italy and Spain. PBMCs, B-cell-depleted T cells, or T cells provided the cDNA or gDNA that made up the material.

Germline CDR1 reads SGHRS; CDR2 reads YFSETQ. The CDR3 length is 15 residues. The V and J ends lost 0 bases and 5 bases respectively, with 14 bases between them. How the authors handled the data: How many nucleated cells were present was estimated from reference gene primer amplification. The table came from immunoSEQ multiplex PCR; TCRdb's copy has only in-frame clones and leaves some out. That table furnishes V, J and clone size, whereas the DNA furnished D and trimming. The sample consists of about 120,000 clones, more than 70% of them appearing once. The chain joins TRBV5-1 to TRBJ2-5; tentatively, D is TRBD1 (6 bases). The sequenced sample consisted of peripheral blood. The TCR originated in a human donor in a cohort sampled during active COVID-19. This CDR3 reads CASSLGVGGEETQYF. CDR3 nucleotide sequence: TGCGCCAGCAGCTTGGGGGTAGGGGGTGAGGAGACCCAGTACTTC.